The clone carrying this T cell receptor beta chain was picked up one time. Its target is not known. Germline V gives CDR1 SGHNT, CDR2 YENEEA. V dropped 5 bases and J dropped 0 bases, with 7 bases sitting between them. This CDR3 is built from 13 residues. The entry originates in a study of T-cell memory formation after mild COVID-19. Background on the study: TCR clusters were mostly donor specific. Study-level findings and limits: For contracting clones, CD4+ ones sat mainly in CM and EM, CD8+ in EMRA. The authors did not confirm SARS-CoV-2 specificity of second-wave clones peaking day 37. The study detected some responding clones in pre-infection memory, suggesting cross-reactive memory joined.

TCRdb ran MiXCR on the 5' RACE reads and lists one entry per CDR3 protein. The data contain roughly 400,000 distinct CDR3 sequences, 20% to 25% of them singletons. Sequenced sample: PBMCs or a T cell subset sorted from them (not recorded which). V usage is TRBV11-3 and J usage is TRBJ1-1, with D tentatively TRBD1 (6 bases). The receptor comes from an adult woman who had mild COVID-19 (a few samples of this study predate the infection). Cell type and time point are not known. The CDR3 here is CASSQGMNTEAFF. Written as DNA, the CDR3 is TGTGCCAGCAGCCAGGGGATGAACACTGAAGCTTTCTTT.